These 2 T cell receptor beta chains were all obtained from the same sample, sequenced in a study of T cell repertoires in cytomegalovirus infection. From the reads, TCRdb called clonotypes with MiXCR, one entry per CDR3 protein. The repertoire has about 770,000 distinct CDR3 sequences, about 29% of them found once; the top ten carry roughly 14%. Antigens for these TCRs are unknown. The sample was cultured CD8+ T cells from PBMCs, taken from culture after CMV antigen stimulation. These receptors all come from a human donor in good health (CMV status not recorded). Some clones in this sample may be carry-over from other donors' samples.

This sequence joins TRBV4-1 and TRBJ2-1; the D is unclear. V gave up 4 bases and J gave up 8 bases, with 15 bases separating them. The germline V gene encodes CDR1 MGHRA and CDR2 YSYEKL. The CDR3 extends over 14 amino acids. CDR3 in amino acids: CASSPSLGSDEQFF. Written as DNA, the CDR3 is TGCGCCAGCAGCCCCTCTTTAGGGTCCGATGAGCAGTTCTTC.

CDR3 in amino acids: CASSQGNQAGWETQYF. DNA for the CDR3: TGCGCCAGCAGCCAAGGAAATCAGGCGGGGTGGGAGACCCAGTACTTC. This sequence joins TRBV4-1 and TRBJ2-5; D is perhaps TRBD2 (6 bases). V shed 1 base and J shed 5 bases, with 17 bases lying between them. CDR1 MGHRA and CDR2 YSYEKL come from the germline V gene. This CDR3 contains 16 residues.